The sample holds a few counts of the clone carrying this TCR beta chain. Germline CDR1 and CDR2: MNHEY and SMNVEV (reference sequence). This CDR3 has 14 amino acids. The V end lost 6 bases, the J end lost 5 bases, and 17 bases lay between the germline ends. RNA extraction and reverse transcription yielded cDNA as sequencing template. TCRdb's table, derived via immunoSEQ multiplex PCR, lists solely in-frame clones and lacks some. Altogether around 100,000 clones are present, 70% to 80% being singletons, with the ten largest covering around a sixth. The data originate from a study of CD8+ T cells in alopecia areata. The treatment denotes: oral pan-JAK inhibitor, 5-10 mg twice daily.

The receptor's source is a human donor with alopecia areata. The rearrangement links TRBV27 to TRBJ2-7; possible D gene TRBD2, 5 bases. The sample in question was CD8+ T cells sorted from blood, obtained around week 44, from a patient treated with tofacitinib. CDR3 nucleotide sequence: TGTGCCAGCAGCTTCAACGCGGACGGGAACGAGCAGTACTTC. It translates to CASSFNADGNEQYF.